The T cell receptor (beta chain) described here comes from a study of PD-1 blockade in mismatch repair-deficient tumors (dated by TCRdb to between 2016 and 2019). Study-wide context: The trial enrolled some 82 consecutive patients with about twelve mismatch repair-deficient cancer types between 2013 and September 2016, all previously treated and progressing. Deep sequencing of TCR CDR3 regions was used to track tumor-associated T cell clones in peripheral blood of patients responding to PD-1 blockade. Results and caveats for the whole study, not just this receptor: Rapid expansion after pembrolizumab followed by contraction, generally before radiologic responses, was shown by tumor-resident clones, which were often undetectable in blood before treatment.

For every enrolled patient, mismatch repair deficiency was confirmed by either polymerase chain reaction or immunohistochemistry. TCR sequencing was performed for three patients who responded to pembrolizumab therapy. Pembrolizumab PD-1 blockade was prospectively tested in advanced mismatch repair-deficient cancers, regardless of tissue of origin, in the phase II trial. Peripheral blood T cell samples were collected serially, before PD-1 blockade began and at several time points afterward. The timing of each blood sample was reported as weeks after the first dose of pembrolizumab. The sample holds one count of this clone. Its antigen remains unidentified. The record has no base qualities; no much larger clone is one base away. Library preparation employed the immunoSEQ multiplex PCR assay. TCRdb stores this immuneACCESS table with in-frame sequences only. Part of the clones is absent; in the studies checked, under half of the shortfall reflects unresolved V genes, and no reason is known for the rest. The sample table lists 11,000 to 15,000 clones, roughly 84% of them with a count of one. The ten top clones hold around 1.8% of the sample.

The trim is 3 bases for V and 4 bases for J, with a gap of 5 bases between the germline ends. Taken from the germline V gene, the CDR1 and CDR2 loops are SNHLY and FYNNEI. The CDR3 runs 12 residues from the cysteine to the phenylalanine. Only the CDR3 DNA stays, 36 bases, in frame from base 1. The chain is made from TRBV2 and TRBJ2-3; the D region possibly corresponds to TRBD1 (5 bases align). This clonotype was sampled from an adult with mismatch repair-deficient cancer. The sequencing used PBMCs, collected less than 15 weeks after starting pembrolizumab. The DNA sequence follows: TGTGCCAGCAGTGACAGGGCAGATACGCAGTATTTT. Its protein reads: CASSDRADTQYF. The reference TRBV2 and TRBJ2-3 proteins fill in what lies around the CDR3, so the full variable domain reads EPEVTQTPSHQVTQMGQEVILRCVPISNHLYFYWYRQILGQKVEFLVSFYNNEISEKSEIFDDQFSVERPDGSNFTLKIRSTKLEDSAMYFCASSDRADTQYFGPGTRLTVL.